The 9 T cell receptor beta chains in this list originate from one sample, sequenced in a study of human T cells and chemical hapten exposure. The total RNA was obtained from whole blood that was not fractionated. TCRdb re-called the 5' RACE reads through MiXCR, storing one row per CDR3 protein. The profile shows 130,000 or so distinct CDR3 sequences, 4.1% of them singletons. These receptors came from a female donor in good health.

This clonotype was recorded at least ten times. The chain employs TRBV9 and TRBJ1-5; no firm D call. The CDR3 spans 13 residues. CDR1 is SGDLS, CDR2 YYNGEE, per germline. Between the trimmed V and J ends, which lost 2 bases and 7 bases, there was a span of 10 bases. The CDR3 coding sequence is TGTGCCAGCAGCGTTTCCGGGAGACAGCCCCAGCATTTT. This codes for CASSVSGRQPQHF.

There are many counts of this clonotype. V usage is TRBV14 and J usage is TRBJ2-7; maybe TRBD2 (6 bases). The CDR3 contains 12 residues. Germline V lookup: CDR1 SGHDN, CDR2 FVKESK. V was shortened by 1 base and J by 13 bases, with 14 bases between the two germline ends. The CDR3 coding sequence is TGTGCCAGCAGCCAAGCGGGAGTTCTTGTTTACTTC. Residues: CASSQAGVLVYF.

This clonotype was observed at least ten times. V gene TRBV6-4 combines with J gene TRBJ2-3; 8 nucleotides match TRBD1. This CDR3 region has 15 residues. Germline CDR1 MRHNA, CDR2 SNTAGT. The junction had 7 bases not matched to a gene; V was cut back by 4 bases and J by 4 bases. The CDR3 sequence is CASSVDRVGADTQYF. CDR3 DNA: TGTGCCAGCAGTGTGGACAGGGTAGGAGCAGATACGCAGTATTTT.

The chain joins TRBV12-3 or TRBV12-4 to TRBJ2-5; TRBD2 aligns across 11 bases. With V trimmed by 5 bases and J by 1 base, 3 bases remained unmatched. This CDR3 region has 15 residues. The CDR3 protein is CASSASGGPQETQYF. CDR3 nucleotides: TGTGCCAGCAGTGCTAGCGGGGGGCCCCAAGAGACCCAGTACTTC.

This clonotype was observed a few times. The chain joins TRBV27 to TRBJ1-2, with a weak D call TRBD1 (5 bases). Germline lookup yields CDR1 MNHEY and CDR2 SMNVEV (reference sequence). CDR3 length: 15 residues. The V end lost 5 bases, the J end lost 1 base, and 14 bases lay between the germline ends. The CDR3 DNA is TGTGCCAGCAGTCTGATGGGACGGGTTAACTATGGCTACACCTTC. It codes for CASSLMGRVNYGYTF.

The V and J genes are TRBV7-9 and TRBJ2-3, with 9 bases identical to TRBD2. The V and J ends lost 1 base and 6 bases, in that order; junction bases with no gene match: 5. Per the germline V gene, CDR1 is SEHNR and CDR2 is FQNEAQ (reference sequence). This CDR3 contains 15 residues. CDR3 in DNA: TGTGCCAGCAGCTTAGGCGGGGGGGCCCCGGATACGCAGTATTTT. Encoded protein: CASSLGGGAPDTQYF.

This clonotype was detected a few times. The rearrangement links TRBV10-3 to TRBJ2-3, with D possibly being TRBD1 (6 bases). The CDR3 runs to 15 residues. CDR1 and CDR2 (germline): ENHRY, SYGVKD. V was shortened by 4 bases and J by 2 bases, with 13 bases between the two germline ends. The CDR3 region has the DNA TGTGCCATCAGTGCCGAACAGGGACCCACAGATACGCAGTATTTT. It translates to CAISAEQGPTDTQYF.

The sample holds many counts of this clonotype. CDR3 in DNA: TGTGCCAGCAGTTACGGGGTCGGGCGGCAGAACACTGAAGCTTTCTTT. Protein product: CASSYGVGRQNTEAFF. The V gene is TRBV6-6, the J gene TRBJ1-1; D unresolved. The germline CDR1 and CDR2 sequences are MNHNY and SVGAGI (reference sequence). The CDR3 is 16 residues long. V dropped 2 bases and J dropped 1 base, with 14 bases sitting between them.

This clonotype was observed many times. Here the CDR3 reads CSATRPGTGLEQYF. CDR3 in DNA: TGCAGTGCTACTAGACCCGGGACAGGCCTCGAGCAGTACTTC. The chain recombines TRBV20-1 with TRBJ2-7; TRBD1 aligns across 8 bases. The CDR3 loop spans 14 amino acids. Germline CDR1 DFQATT, CDR2 SNEGSKA (reference sequence). J lost 6 bases, V lost 4 bases, and 11 bases had no gene match.